This is a list of T cell receptor beta chains from one sample in a study of technical replicates of blood from several donors. Only in-frame clones appear in the TCRdb table, and some are missing; sequencing was by immunoSEQ multiplex PCR. The table lists under 85,000 clones, 80% to 95% of them singletons. Specimen: T cells isolated from PBMCs. The receptors here all came from a human donor in good health. Each CDR3 is given with its conserved first and last residue. Fields, in order: CDR3 length, V gene, CDR3 protein.

15 | TRBV6-5 | CASSSGQVTINEQFF
16 | TRBV7-2 | CASSLASGFEADTQYF
17 | TRBV5-6 | CASSLLPGASMNTEAFF
14 | TRBV29-1 | CSVDSAGAVNEQFF
17 | TRBV7-8 | CASSSGQGAYSNQPQHF
14 | TRBV28 | CASSLDSVTGELFF
14 | TRBV5-1 | CASSLEHRTGELFF
13 | TRBV29-1 | CSVEGGNSYEQYF
10 | TRBV21-1 | CASRGTATFF
14 | TRBV6-4 | CASSPKGLGGELFF
14 | TRBV7-6 | CASSLPGVNYEQYF
12 | TRBV5-1 | CASSLDRGGAFF
20 | TRBV9 | CASSTANGLAGDSSYNEQFF
17 | TRBV13 | CASSPREASGGSYEQYF
16 | TRBV7-9 | CASSSPWGVMNTEAFF
13 | TRBV28 | CASSTVRRVKLFF
13 | TRBV7-2 | CASSLVISSGYTF
16 | TRBV6-6 | CASSYSSGEANYGYTF
14 | TRBV28 | CASSGGHTAGELFF
12 | TRBV28 | CASSLLGDIQYF
17 | TRBV19 | CASSDRDRGLANYGYTF
13 | TRBV7-2 | CASSVRADQPQHF
16 | TRBV6-4 | CASSAWDRELTGELFF
13 | TRBV30 | CAWSEGRDTEAFF
16 | TRBV10-3 | CAIRSAGTSGSNEQFF
12 | TRBV4-1 | CASSQDFFSAFF
13 | TRBV30 | CAWSQDRDKTQYF